Listed below are T cell receptor beta chains from one sample, sequenced in a study of T-cell reconstitution after alpha-beta-depleted transplantation in children. TCRdb called the PCR reads again in MiXCR, with one record for every CDR3 protein. This sample has roughly 200,000 distinct CDR3 sequences, with roughly 6.8% found just once. The sample here was PBMCs from the stem cell graft donor, taken from the stem cell graft. The origin of the receptors is a human donor who donated a stem cell graft to a child with Wiskott-Aldrich syndrome. The CDR3 runs from the conserved cysteine through the conserved F or W. D genes are given only for firm matches. Rows may omit the clone size; those that give it use once, few, many or a size class.

D gene,clone size,J gene,V gene,CDR3 DNA,CDR3 protein
TRBD2,many,TRBJ2-1,TRBV11-1,TGTGCCAGCAGCATCGGGGGAGGCGGGAGAGGATGGTCCTACAATGAGCAGTTCTTC,CASSIGGGGRGWSYNEQFF
.,.,TRBJ2-1,TRBV7-2,TGTGCCAGCAGCCAAAGGAGTTACAATGAGCAGTTCTTC,CASSQRSYNEQFF
.,many,TRBJ1-1,TRBV29-1,TGCAGCGTTGTCGGACAGCCGAACACTGAAGCTTTCTTT,CSVVGQPNTEAFF
.,few,TRBJ2-7,TRBV7-2,TGTGCCAGCAGCCAGACTAGGACAGGCAGCTACGAGCAGTACTTC,CASSQTRTGSYEQYF
TRBD1,once,TRBJ1-2,TRBV18,TGTGCCAGCTCGTCGGGACAGGGGGAGATCTATGGCTACACCTTC,CASSSGQGEIYGYTF
.,many,TRBJ1-1,TRBV12-3/TRBV12-4,TGTGCCAGCAGTTTAAGGGGGACCCCCGGAGGGACTGAAGCTTTCTTT,CASSLRGTPGGTEAFF
TRBD2,many,TRBJ2-7,TRBV25-1,TGTGCCAGCAGTGGCCCCGGGACTAGCGGCTACGAGCAGTACTTC,CASSGPGTSGYEQYF
.,many,TRBJ1-2,TRBV15,TGTGCCACCAGCAGAGCTCTGACAGAACACTATGGCTACACCTTC,CATSRALTEHYGYTF
TRBD2,many,TRBJ2-1,TRBV10-3,TGTGCCATCAGTGGCAACCCCGGGACTAGCGGGGGGAATGAGCAGTTCTTC,CAISGNPGTSGGNEQFF
.,.,TRBJ2-7,TRBV18,TGTGCCAGCTCACCGGACACTTACGAGCAGTACTTC,CASSPDTYEQYF
TRBD2,few,TRBJ2-7,TRBV10-3,TGTGCCACCAAGGGGACTAGCGGATACGAGCAGTACTTC,CATKGTSGYEQYF
.,.,TRBJ1-1,TRBV6-2/TRBV6-3,TGTGCCAGCAGCCTCCCCCAAACAGGGCTGAACACTGAAGCTTTCTTT,CASSLPQTGLNTEAFF
TRBD2,many,TRBJ2-2,TRBV5-1,TGCGCCAGCAGCTTAGGACTAGCGGGAGCCACCGGGGAGCTGTTTTTT,CASSLGLAGATGELFF
.,few,TRBJ2-1,TRBV5-1,TGCGCCAGCACGGCAGCACATAGCTCCTACAATGAGCAGTTCTTC,CASTAAHSSYNEQFF
.,many,TRBJ2-5,TRBV7-2,TGTGCCAGCAGCTTAGCGCAGCGTGTCCCCCAAGAGACCCAGTACTTC,CASSLAQRVPQETQYF
TRBD2,many,TRBJ2-7,TRBV27,TGTGCCAGCAGTCCCATTAACAGCGGGGTACCTTCCTACGAGCAGTACTTC,CASSPINSGVPSYEQYF
.,few,TRBJ2-3,TRBV23-1,TGCGCCCCGACAGATACGCAGTATTTT,CAPTDTQYF
TRBD2,.,TRBJ2-7,TRBV4-3,TGCGCCAGCAGCCAAGATTTTAATAGCGGGAGCTTCTACGAGCAGTACTTC,CASSQDFNSGSFYEQYF
.,many,TRBJ2-1,TRBV6-1,TGTGCCAGCAAAATTATAGCAGATGAGCAGTTCTTC,CASKIIADEQFF
.,few,TRBJ2-7,TRBV5-1,TGCGCCAGCAGCGAATTAGGTCCCTTCTACGAGCAGTACTTC,CASSELGPFYEQYF
.,many,TRBJ2-7,TRBV27,TGTGCCAGCAGTTTGTCCCCCCCCAGGGTCAACTACGAGCAGTACTTC,CASSLSPPRVNYEQYF
.,few,TRBJ2-2,TRBV5-1,TGCGCCAGCAGCTTCAGGAGAGTTAACACCGGGGAGCTGTTTTTT,CASSFRRVNTGELFF
.,many,TRBJ2-7,TRBV20-1,TGCAGTGCTCGGACGGGGGACGGCTCCTACGAGCAGTACTTC,CSARTGDGSYEQYF
.,many,TRBJ2-5,TRBV21-1,TGTGCCAGCAGCAAAGGTCTGGCGGGAGAAGAGACCCAGTACTTC,CASSKGLAGEETQYF
.,many,TRBJ1-5,TRBV12-3/TRBV12-4,TGTGCCAGCAGTTCGGACAGCCATAGCAATCAGCCCCAGCATTTT,CASSSDSHSNQPQHF
.,many,TRBJ2-3,TRBV25-1,TGTGCCAGCAGTCCCCCTTGGAACCCGGATACGCAGTATTTT,CASSPPWNPDTQYF
TRBD2,.,TRBJ2-1,TRBV4-1,TGCGCCAGCAGCCAAGTAGGTCCGGGACTAGCGGGAGCTCATAGCAATGAGCAGTTCTTC,CASSQVGPGLAGAHSNEQFF
.,many,TRBJ1-6,TRBV15,TGTGCCACCAGCAGAGACCCGAACAGGGCGAGGGGGAATTCACCCCTCCACTTT,CATSRDPNRARGNSPLHF
.,many,TRBJ1-5,TRBV7-9,TGTGCCAACACCCCGGGTGAGGGTCAGCCCCAGCATTTT,CANTPGEGQPQHF
.,many,TRBJ2-7,TRBV9,TGTGCCAGCAGCGTAGGGGGGCTCTCCTACGAGCAGTACTTC,CASSVGGLSYEQYF
.,many,TRBJ1-4,TRBV15,TGTGCCACCAGCGGCGCAGATGAAAAACTGTTTTTT,CATSGADEKLFF
.,.,TRBJ1-3,TRBV11-3,TGTGCCAGCAGCTTAGATCCAGTTTCATCCATATATTTT,CASSLDPVSSIYF
.,.,TRBJ1-1,TRBV13,TGTGCCAGCAGCCCGCAGACTATGACTGAAGCTTTCTTT,CASSPQTMTEAFF
.,many,TRBJ2-1,TRBV7-2,TGTGCCAGCAGCTTGGTAGGTAACAGGCTAGCCTACAATGAGCAGTTCTTC,CASSLVGNRLAYNEQFF
.,.,TRBJ1-2,TRBV5-1,TGCGCCAGCAGCTTCGGGGGGCAACATGGCTACACCTTC,CASSFGGQHGYTF
TRBD1,many,TRBJ2-2,TRBV5-1,TGCGCCAGCAGCTTGGGGGACAGGACGAACACCGGGGAGCTGTTTTTT,CASSLGDRTNTGELFF
TRBD1,many,TRBJ2-5,TRBV20-1,TGCAGTGCTGGGGTTGGACAGGGAAAAGAGACCCAGTACTTC,CSAGVGQGKETQYF
.,many,TRBJ2-5,TRBV5-1,TGCGCCAGCGGAAGGGAAGTGGGCCAAGAGACCCAGTACTTC,CASGREVGQETQYF
.,many,TRBJ2-1,TRBV14,TGTGCCAGCAGCCAAGGTGTTGGGTTCGGAGGCAATGAGCAGTTCTTC,CASSQGVGFGGNEQFF
TRBD2,many,TRBJ2-1,TRBV5-1,TGCGCCAGCATCGTAGCGGGAGGGGGGACCTACAATGAGCAGTTCTTC,CASIVAGGGTYNEQFF
.,many,TRBJ2-2,TRBV9,TGTGCCAGCAGCGTAGTCGACACCGGGGAGCTGTTTTTT,CASSVVDTGELFF
.,many,TRBJ1-2,TRBV2,TGTGCCAGCAGTGTGCAGGAAACCCACTATGGCTACACCTTC,CASSVQETHYGYTF
TRBD1,many,TRBJ1-4,TRBV12-3/TRBV12-4,TGTGCCAGCAGTTTCGGGCAGGGGGCAGGTAATGAAAAACTGTTTTTT,CASSFGQGAGNEKLFF
TRBD2,.,TRBJ2-1,TRBV5-1,TGCGCCAGCAGCGGAGCCGGGACTAGCGGGAGGGCGAGACACAATGAGCAGTTCTTC,CASSGAGTSGRARHNEQFF
.,many,TRBJ1-1,TRBV7-9,TGTGCCAGCAGCTCTGTAGGGCTGATGAAGAACACTGAAGCTTTCTTT,CASSSVGLMKNTEAFF
TRBD1,many,TRBJ2-7,TRBV12-3/TRBV12-4,TGTGCCAGCAGTTTACTGGGACAGGGAACCTACGAGCAGTACTTC,CASSLLGQGTYEQYF
.,.,TRBJ1-4,TRBV5-1,TGCGCCAGCAGCTTGGAGGCAGGGGTCAACCTCGGTAATGAAAAACTGTTTTTT,CASSLEAGVNLGNEKLFF
.,.,TRBJ1-1,TRBV19,TGTGCCAGTAGTATCACAAGCGACACTGAAGCTTTCTTT,CASSITSDTEAFF